This T cell receptor beta chain was captured by sequencing in a study of T cells after yellow fever vaccination. Template switching with 5'RACE generated the TCR cDNA and added a universal primer site and UMIs. TCRdb independently ran MiXCR on the 5' RACE reads; one entry per CDR3 protein. The repertoire holds fewer than 450,000 distinct CDR3 sequences, with roughly 8% as singletons. V was clipped by 4 bases and J by 0 bases, with 10 bases between them. The CDR3 consists of 14 residues. Looked up from germline, CDR1 is SGHVS and CDR2 is FNYEAQ. This clonotype occurred a few times. Its antigen is unidentified. Study-wide points: The presence of abundant clonotypes contaminating from the bulk population was possible in FACS-sorted repertoires. Most clones from primary vaccination were detected again post-booster (roughly 95% CD4, about 85% CD8). Few clonotypes appeared in both CD4 and CD8 compartments.

The genes are TRBV7-6 and TRBJ2-7; D not resolved. The TCR was taken from a man between 18 and 35 years old who received the YFV17D yellow fever vaccine. The specimen was PBMCs, collected about 41 days after the first yellow fever vaccination. The CDR3 nucleotides read TGTGCCAGCAGCTCCCGAAGGGACTCCTACGAGCAGTACTTC. This sequence encodes CASSSRRDSYEQYF.